Listed here are 8 T cell receptor beta chains from one sample, sequenced in a study of T cell changes during pregnancy in multiple sclerosis. Clones were read by immunoSEQ multiplex PCR, and TCRdb kept only the in-frame ones, dropping some. The sample has around 58,000 clones; 75% to 95% are singletons. This sample comprised peripheral blood, obtained before pregnancy. Receptors originate from a female donor with multiple sclerosis, enrolled in a pregnancy study.

The chain has TRBV6-6 and TRBJ2-3; 8 nucleotides agree with TRBD2. The J segment lost 3 bases and the V segment lost 4 bases, leaving 6 bases of the junction unmatched. The length of the CDR3 is 15 residues. CDR1 is MNHNY and CDR2 is SVGAGI in the germline V gene (reference sequence). CDR3 amino acids: CASSFQRGNTDTQYF. CDR3 in DNA: TGTGCCAGCAGTTTCCAGCGGGGGAATACAGATACGCAGTATTTT.

The rearrangement joins TRBV10-3 to TRBJ1-5; 9 positions match TRBD1. With V trimmed by 6 bases and J by 3 bases, 6 bases remained unmatched. CDR3 size: 15 residues. Germline V gene lookup returns CDR1 ENHRY and CDR2 SYGVKD. CDR3: CAIRPGQGYNQPQHF. The DNA of the CDR3 is TGTGCCATCAGGCCGGGACAGGGTTACAATCAGCCCCAGCATTTT.

The chain uses TRBV18 and TRBJ2-3, with TRBD2 identical over 10 bases. Germline V gene sequence: CDR1 KGHSH, CDR2 LQKENI. The CDR3 sequence is 15 residues long. The ends lost 4 bases at V and 4 bases at J; junction bases unmatched: 5. CDR3 protein: CASSRSGGPPDTQYF. In DNA form, the CDR3 reads TGTGCCAGCTCACGTAGCGGGGGGCCCCCAGATACGCAGTATTTT.

V is TRBV11-2 and J is TRBJ2-7; tentatively, D is TRBD1 (5 bases). The V end lost 6 bases, the J end lost 2 bases, and 11 bases lay between the germline ends. CDR1 and CDR2 from the germline V gene are SGHAT and FQNNGV. This CDR3 has 13 residues. CDR3 DNA: TGTGCCAGCAGTCGGACACAGCCCTACGAGCAGTACTTC. Protein: CASSRTQPYEQYF.

A note on this clone: Other DNA sequences within the sample encode an identical CDR3. The genes are TRBV18 and TRBJ1-5; 8 bases are shared with TRBD1. Germline loops: CDR1 KGHSH, CDR2 LQKENI. This CDR3 contains 15 residues. V gave up 6 bases and J gave up 2 bases; unmatched junction bases: 6. CDR3 nucleotide sequence: TGTGCCAGCTCCCCGGAGGGACAGGGCAATCAGCCCCAGCATTTT. Its protein product is CASSPEGQGNQPQHF.

The genes are TRBV27 and TRBJ2-7, with a weak D call TRBD2 (5 bases). The CDR3 has 15 residues. Germline CDR1 and CDR2: MNHEY and SMNVEV (reference sequence). V shed 0 bases and J shed 4 bases, with 13 bases lying between them. The CDR3 protein is CASSLSAASLYEQYF. The CDR3 bases are TGTGCCAGCAGTTTATCCGCGGCTAGCCTATACGAGCAGTACTTC.

V gene TRBV9 combines with J gene TRBJ2-7; D may be TRBD1 (6 bases). With 4 bases removed from V and 5 bases from J, the gap between germline ends came to 10 bases. From germline, CDR1 is SGDLS and CDR2 YYNGEE. The CDR3 loop spans 12 amino acids. The CDR3 loop reads CASSPQGHEQYF. The CDR3 bases are TGTGCCAGCAGCCCCCAGGGGCACGAGCAGTACTTC.

The chain employs TRBV6-5 and TRBJ2-3; D unclear. V lost 6 bases to trimming and J lost 3 bases, with 10 bases between them. This CDR3 has 13 residues. Germline V CDR1 and CDR2: MNHEY, SVGAGI. CDR3 in DNA: TGTGCCAGCAGCAACCCCGGTACAGATACGCAGTATTTT. Its translation is CASSNPGTDTQYF.